The sequence of this T cell receptor (beta chain) was determined in a study of cytomegalovirus exposure and HLA in healthy donors. CDR3 size: 18 residues. V dropped 4 bases and J dropped 3; count of bases not matched to a gene: 15. Per the germline V gene, CDR1 is SGHRS and CDR2 is YFSETQ. The PCR used 60 Vbeta and 13 Jbeta primers. Profiled with immunoSEQ multiplex PCR; TCRdb holds only in-frame clones, not every one. The repertoire table contains around 75,000 clones. This sequence was found in an older woman in good health and CMV-seronegative. The chain has TRBV5-1 and TRBJ2-3, with 9 bases lining up with TRBD1. The sample taken for sequencing was PBMCs. The CDR3 sequence is CASSPRQGDGSLTDTQYF. The CDR3, as DNA: TGCGCCAGCAGCCCCAGACAGGGGGACGGGAGTTTGACAGATACGCAGTATTTT. The full variable domain, rest sourced from reference TRBV5-1 and TRBJ2-3, is KAGVTQTPRYLIKTRGQQVTLSCSPISGHRSVSWYQQTPGQGLQFLFEYFSETQRNKGNFPGRFSGRQFSNSRSEMNVSTLELGDSALYLCASSPRQGDGSLTDTQYFGPGTRLTVL.